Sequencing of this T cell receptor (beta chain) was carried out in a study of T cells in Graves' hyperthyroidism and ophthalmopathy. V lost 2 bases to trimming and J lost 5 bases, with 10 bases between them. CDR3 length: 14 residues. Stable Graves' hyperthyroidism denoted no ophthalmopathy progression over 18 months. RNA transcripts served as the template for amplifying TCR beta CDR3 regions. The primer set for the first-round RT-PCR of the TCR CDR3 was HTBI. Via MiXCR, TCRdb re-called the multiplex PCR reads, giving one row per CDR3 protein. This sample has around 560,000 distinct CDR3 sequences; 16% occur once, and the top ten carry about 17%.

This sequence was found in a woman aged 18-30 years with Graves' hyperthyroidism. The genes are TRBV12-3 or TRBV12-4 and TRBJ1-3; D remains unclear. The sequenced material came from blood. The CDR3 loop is CASSLRTARNTIYF. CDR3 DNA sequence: TGTGCCAGCAGTTTAAGGACGGCTAGAAACACCATATATTTT.